The T cell receptor beta chain under discussion was sequenced for a study of PD-L1 blockade in urothelial cancer. Across the study: Bladder-origin urothelial cancer in males covered about 85% of the roughly 29 patients. Study results and caveats: Clones that were tumor-associated expanded more in the blood of durable-benefit patients at 3 weeks.

Data came from immunoSEQ multiplex PCR; TCRdb stores just in-frame clones and leaves some out. The repertoire holds under 30,000 clones, 70% to 90% seen once, with 3% in the top ten. A word on this clone: The antigen remains undetermined.

Patients were living with locally advanced or metastatic urothelial carcinoma. Sampling of each patient yielded between 1 and 8 specimens, collected pretreatment and on-treatment. Germline loops: CDR1 LNHDA, CDR2 SQIVND (reference sequence). This CDR3 contains 13 residues. V was pared by 6 bases and J by 9 bases, with 18 bases between. The specimen was PBMCs, collected around atezolizumab (anti-PD-L1) treatment. The origin of this receptor is a man aged 50 or older with urothelial cancer. The chain uses TRBV19 and TRBJ2-7; D perhaps matches TRBD1 (6 bases). In DNA, the CDR3 is TGTGCCAGTAGAGGGGGTTCCTACGATGGGCAGTACTTC. Protein sequence: CASRGGSYDGQYF.